This T cell receptor (beta chain) was sequenced for a study of blood T cells in healthy people across ages. Then a second PCR, running roughly 7 to 11 cycles, was carried out with a sample-barcoded 5' primer and a J-beta primer mix. TCRdb redid the calling of the 5' RACE reads with MiXCR, one entry per CDR3 protein. The sample shows over 500,000 distinct CDR3 sequences, 25% to 35% of them seen only once. This clonotype was seen many times. V was shortened by 3 bases and J by 0 bases, with 8 bases between the two germline ends. The CDR3 is 14 residues long. In germline, CDR1 is MNHEY, CDR2 SMNVEV (reference sequence). These data are also associated with another study on T cells of mothers and their children.

This TCR came from a boy younger than 10 in good health. The sample was blood. The chain is built from TRBV27 and TRBJ2-5, with a possible D match to TRBD1 (6 bases). In DNA, the CDR3 is TGTGCCAGCAGTTTCCGGGACAACCAAGAGACCCAGTACTTC. This codes for CASSFRDNQETQYF.